The TCR beta chain described here comes from a study of T-cell memory formation after mild COVID-19. Study-level results: Memory from before infection featured some responding clones, which suggests cross-reactive memory joined. Contracting CD4+ clones sat mainly in CM and EM; CD8+ in EMRA. Clones that shrank (day 15 to 85) were balanced CD4/CD8, whereas later expanders leaned CD4+.

The germline V gene has CDR1 KGHDR and CDR2 SFDVKD. The V gene end was trimmed by 10 bases and the J gene end by 5 bases; junction bases not matched to a gene: 7. The CDR3 consists of 14 residues. The authors produced TCR alpha and TCR beta cDNA libraries with sample barcodes and UMIs by 5'RACE using constant-segment primers. TCRdb used MiXCR to reprocess the 5' RACE reads, holding one entry per CDR3 protein. The sample carries fewer than 650,000 distinct CDR3 sequences, about 20% recorded once. Worth noting for this clonotype: Its antigen is currently unknown.

The chain uses TRBV24-1 and TRBJ2-1, with TRBD2 matching 10 bases. The sequence was obtained from an adult woman who had mild COVID-19 (a few samples of this study predate the infection). Cell type and time point are not known. The sample was PBMCs or a T cell subset sorted from them (not recorded which). The CDR3 nucleotides read TGTGCCACGCAAGCGGGGGGGAAAAACAATGAGCAGTTCTTC. Translated, it gives CATQAGGKNNEQFF.